This T cell receptor beta chain was sequenced for a study of cytomegalovirus exposure and HLA in healthy donors. Regarding the study as a whole: A few chains linked to CMV were shown in vitro to be specific for CMV antigens. Earlier analysis yielded a pattern in which most TCR beta V segments were productive about 90% or about 30% of the time. Cytomegalovirus status, reportedly, was diagnosed with high specificity and sensitivity by the classifier.

Donors had nominal health at sampling but likely had unrecorded immune exposures. The CDR3 covers 16 residues. Germline loops: CDR1 SGHRS, CDR2 YFSETQ. Points on this clone: Antigen specificity is unknown. One end of the junction fails to match germline, which may point to a read error.

Researchers ran the PCR with 60 Vbeta and 13 Jbeta primers. Only in-frame clones appear in the TCRdb table, and some are missing; sequencing was by immunoSEQ multiplex PCR. In the table there are around 280,000 clones, approximately 90% of which are singletons. The source of this sequence is a woman between 18 and 30 years old in good health and CMV-seronegative. V is TRBV5-1 and J is TRBJ2-7, with 10 bases aligning to TRBD2. The specimen sequenced was PBMCs. DNA of the CDR3: TGCGCCGGCAGCCCTATGGGACTAGCGCCAACCTACGAGCAGTACTTC. Amino acids: CAGSPMGLAPTYEQYF.